Only one count was recorded for the clone carrying this TCR beta chain. Its target is unknown. The data were obtained in a study of OX40 agonist ivuxolimab in advanced cancers. Study summary: The patients received agonistic anti-OX40 (CD134) antibody ivuxolimab. General observations from the study: Expanded clones tended on average to be more numerous among CD8+ T cells than CD4+. Expanded peripheral T-cell antigen specificity went undetermined.

Profiled with immunoSEQ multiplex PCR; TCRdb holds only in-frame clones, not every one. The table includes approximately 33,000 clones, approximately 90% detected once. The germline V gene has CDR1 MNHNY and CDR2 SVGAGI (reference sequence). The CDR3 runs to 15 residues. The germline V and J ends were trimmed by 5 bases and 8 bases, with 18 bases remaining between them. The sequence derives from an adult with an advanced solid tumor such as melanoma, head and neck, liver or kidney cancer. This chain uses TRBV6-6 with TRBJ1-4; D is uncertain. The sample was CD4+ or CD8+ T cells sorted from blood, taken in a trial of the OX40 agonist ivuxolimab. The CDR3 is CASSPSDPTTEKLFF. DNA of the CDR3: TGTGCCAGCAGTCCCTCCGACCCCACAACAGAAAAACTGTTTTTT.